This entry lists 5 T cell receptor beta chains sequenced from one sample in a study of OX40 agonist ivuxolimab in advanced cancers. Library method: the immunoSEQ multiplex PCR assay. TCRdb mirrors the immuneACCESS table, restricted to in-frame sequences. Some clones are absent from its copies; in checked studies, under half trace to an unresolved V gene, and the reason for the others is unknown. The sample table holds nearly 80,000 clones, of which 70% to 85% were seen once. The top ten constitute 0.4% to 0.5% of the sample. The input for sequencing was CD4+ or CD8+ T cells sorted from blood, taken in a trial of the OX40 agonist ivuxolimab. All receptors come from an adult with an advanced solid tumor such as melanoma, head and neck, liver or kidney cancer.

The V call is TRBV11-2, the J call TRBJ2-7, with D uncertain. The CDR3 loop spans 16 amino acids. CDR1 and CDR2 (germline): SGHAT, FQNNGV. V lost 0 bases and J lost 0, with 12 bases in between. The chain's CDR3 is CASSLEGSLYSYEQYF. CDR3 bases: TGTGCCAGCAGCTTAGAGGGCAGCCTATACTCCTACGAGCAGTACTTC. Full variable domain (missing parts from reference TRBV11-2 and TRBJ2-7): EAGVAQSPRYKIIEKRQSVAFWCNPISGHATLYWYQQILGQGPKLLIQFQNNGVVDDSQLPKDRFSAERLKGVDSTLKIQPAKLEDSAVYLCASSLEGSLYSYEQYFGPGTRLTVT.

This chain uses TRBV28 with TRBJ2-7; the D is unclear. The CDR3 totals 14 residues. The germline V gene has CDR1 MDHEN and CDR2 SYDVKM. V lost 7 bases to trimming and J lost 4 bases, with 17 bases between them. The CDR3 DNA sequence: TGTGCCAGCAACCGGGTCGGCAGGCTTTACGAGCAGTACGTC. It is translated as CASNRVGRLYEQYV.

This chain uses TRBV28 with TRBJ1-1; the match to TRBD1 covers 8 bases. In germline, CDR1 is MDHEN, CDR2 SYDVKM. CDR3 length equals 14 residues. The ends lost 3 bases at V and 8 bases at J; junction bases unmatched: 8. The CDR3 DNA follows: TGTGCCAGCAGTTTGGGGACAGGCTTACGAGAAGCTTTCTTT. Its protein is CASSLGTGLREAFF.

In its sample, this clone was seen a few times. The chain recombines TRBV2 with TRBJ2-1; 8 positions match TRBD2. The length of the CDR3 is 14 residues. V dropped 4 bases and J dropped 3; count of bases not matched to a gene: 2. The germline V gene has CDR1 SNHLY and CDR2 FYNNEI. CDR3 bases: TGTGCCAGCAGTGGTAGCGGGAACTACAATGAGCAGTTCTTC. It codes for CASSGSGNYNEQFF. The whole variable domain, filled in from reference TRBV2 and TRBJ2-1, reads EPEVTQTPSHQVTQMGQEVILRCVPISNHLYFYWYRQILGQKVEFLVSFYNNEISEKSEIFDDQFSVERPDGSNFTLKIRSTKLEDSAMYFCASSGSGNYNEQFFGPGTRLTVL.

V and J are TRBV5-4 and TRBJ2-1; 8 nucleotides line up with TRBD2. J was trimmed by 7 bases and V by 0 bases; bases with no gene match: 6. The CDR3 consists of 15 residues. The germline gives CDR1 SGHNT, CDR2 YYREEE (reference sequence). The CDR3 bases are TGTGCCAGCAGCTTGGAGTCTAGCGGGCGGAATGAGCAGTTCTTC. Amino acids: CASSLESSGRNEQFF.